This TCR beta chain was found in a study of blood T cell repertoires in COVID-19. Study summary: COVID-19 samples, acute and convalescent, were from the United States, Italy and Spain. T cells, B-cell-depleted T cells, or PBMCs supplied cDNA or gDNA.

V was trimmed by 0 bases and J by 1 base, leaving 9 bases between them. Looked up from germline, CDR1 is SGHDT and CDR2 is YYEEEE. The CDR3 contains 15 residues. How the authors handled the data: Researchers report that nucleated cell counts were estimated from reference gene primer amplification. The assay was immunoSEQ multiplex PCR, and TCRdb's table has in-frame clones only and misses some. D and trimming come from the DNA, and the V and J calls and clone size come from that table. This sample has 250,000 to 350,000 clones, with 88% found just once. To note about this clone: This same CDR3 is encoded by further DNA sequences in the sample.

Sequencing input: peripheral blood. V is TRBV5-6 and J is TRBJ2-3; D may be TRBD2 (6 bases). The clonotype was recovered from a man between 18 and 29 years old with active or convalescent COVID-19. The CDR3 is CASSLGTGGTDTQYF. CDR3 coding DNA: TGTGCCAGCAGCTTGGGGACGGGGGGCACAGATACGCAGTATTTT. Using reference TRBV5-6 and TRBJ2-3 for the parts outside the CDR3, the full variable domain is DAGVTQSPTHLIKTRGQQVTLRCSPKSGHDTVSWYQQALGQGPQFIFQYYEEEERQRGNFPDRFSGHQFPNYSSELNVNALLLGDSALYLCASSLGTGGTDTQYFGPGTRLTVL.